This T cell receptor beta chain was sequenced during a study of cytotoxic CD8 clonotypes in ibrutinib-treated CLL. Study information: After treatment lasting a median 12 months, range 6 to 36, response samples were collected. Overall study findings and caveats: Baseline clonality, above age-matched healthy donor levels, tracked circulating CD8+ T-cell counts. Before falling back toward baseline at progression, clonality had risen at the time of ibrutinib response.

Library input was about 2.2 micrograms of DNA from cryopreserved PBMCs. Profiled with immunoSEQ multiplex PCR; TCRdb holds only in-frame clones, not every one. Among about 39,000 clones listed, roughly two thirds were seen once. The germline V and J ends were trimmed by 4 bases and 2 bases, with 18 bases remaining between them. Germline assignment: CDR1 SQVTM and CDR2 ANQGSEA. The CDR3 loop spans 15 amino acids. As regards this clone: Its specificity is not known.

Source: PBMCs, taken at disease progression, from a patient treated with ibrutinib. This chain links TRBV29-1 with TRBJ2-7; tentatively, D is TRBD1 (5 bases). The clonotype comes from a human donor with chronic lymphocytic leukemia. The CDR3 loop reads CSVVVGRVSTYEQYF. The DNA of the CDR3 is TGCAGCGTTGTGGTCGGCAGGGTGTCGACCTACGAGCAGTACTTC.